A single sample is the source of the 7 T cell receptor beta chains below, sequenced in a study of blood T cell repertoires in COVID-19. Repertoires were generated with immunoSEQ multiplex PCR, while TCRdb's copy carries only in-frame clones and drops some. This repertoire shows 250,000 to 350,000 clones, about nine tenths found once; its top ten account for about 2.4%. The sample taken for sequencing was PBMCs or T cells enriched from blood (not recorded which). The receptors were sampled from a man between 60 and 75 years old who had recovered from COVID-19.

V and J are TRBV5-1 and TRBJ2-1; TRBD1 matches at 10 bases. The CDR3 extends over 18 amino acids. Germline assignment: CDR1 SGHRS and CDR2 YFSETQ. The V gene end was trimmed by 0 bases and the J gene end by 4 bases; junction bases not matched to a gene: 10. This CDR3 is CASSLVPFGTGAYNEQFF. The CDR3 nucleotides are TGCGCCAGCAGCTTGGTCCCCTTTGGGACAGGGGCATACAATGAGCAGTTCTTC.

The CDR3 sequence is CASSLGGRLPQHF. CDR3 DNA sequence: TGTGCCAGCAGTTTGGGGGGGCGCCTGCCCCAGCATTTT. V is TRBV12-3 or TRBV12-4 and J is TRBJ1-5; tentatively, D is TRBD1 (6 bases). Trimming pared 3 bases from V and 9 bases from J, leaving 12 bases between. The CDR3 spans 13 residues.

This clone was recorded a few times. The chain combines TRBV27 with TRBJ2-7; TRBD2 matches 13 bases. Per germline, CDR1 MNHEY and CDR2 SMNVEV (reference sequence). The CDR3 has 15 residues. Germline trimming cut 5 bases from V and 2 bases from J; bases unmatched to any gene: 3. The CDR3 loop is CASSRTSGGTYEQYF. The CDR3 nucleotides read TGTGCCAGCAGTAGGACTAGCGGGGGCACCTACGAGCAGTACTTC.

The gene calls are TRBV14 and TRBJ1-3; no definite D call. The CDR3 contains 15 residues. Between the trimmed V and J ends, which lost 1 base and 0 bases, there was a span of 7 bases. Germline loops: CDR1 SGHDN, CDR2 FVKESK. Written as DNA, the CDR3 is TGTGCCAGCAGCCAAGGTTACAGCTCTGGAAACACCATATATTTT. Residues: CASSQGYSSGNTIYF.

The chain combines TRBV7-8 with TRBJ1-1; D uncertain. Germline V gene sequence: CDR1 SGHVS, CDR2 FQNEAQ. The CDR3 runs 14 residues. V was cut by 3 bases and J by 4 bases, with 12 bases left in between. CDR3 sequence (DNA): TGTGCCAGCAGCTTGGGTCAGCGAGGCACTGAAGCTTTCTTT. This sequence encodes CASSLGQRGTEAFF.

V is TRBV7-9 and J is TRBJ2-2, with D maybe TRBD2 (5 bases). CDR1 and CDR2 from the germline V gene are SEHNR and FQNEAQ (reference sequence). This CDR3 has 14 amino acids. V was clipped by 1 base and J by 3 bases, with 6 bases between them. This chain's CDR3 is CASSLVLDTGELFF. The CDR3 DNA reads as TGTGCCAGCAGCTTAGTACTAGACACCGGGGAGCTGTTTTTT.

The CDR3 DNA sequence: TGTGCCACCAGCAGGACCCGGGGAGAAGAGACCCAGTACTTC. It encodes CATSRTRGEETQYF. The genes are TRBV15 and TRBJ2-5; perhaps TRBD2 as D (5 bases). Trimming removed 3 bases at V and 3 bases at J, with 11 bases between. The CDR3 spans 14 residues. Germline V gene sequence: CDR1 LNHNV, CDR2 YYDKDF (reference sequence).